Listed here are 21 T cell receptor beta chains from one sample, sequenced in a study of T cell repertoires in cytomegalovirus infection. TCRdb called the reads again in MiXCR, with one record for every CDR3 protein. This table has under 600,000 distinct CDR3 sequences, more than 15% appearing once. Material for sequencing was CD8+ T cells from PBMCs. These receptors originate from a human donor in good health (CMV status not recorded). Some clones in this sample may be carry-over from other donors' samples.

The chain recombines TRBV18 with TRBJ1-1; D unclear. CDR1 and CDR2 (germline): KGHSH, LQKENI. The CDR3 contains 13 residues. V lost 3 bases to trimming and J lost 6 bases, with 11 bases between them. This chain's CDR3 is CASSPVRLPEAFF. CDR3 bases: TGTGCCAGCTCACCTGTGCGTCTTCCTGAAGCTTTCTTT.

This clonotype was counted ten times or more. The rearrangement uses TRBV28 and TRBJ2-7, with D hard to call. The V gene's germline CDR1 is MDHEN and CDR2 SYDVKM. Trimming removed 5 bases at V and 2 bases at J, with 10 bases between. The CDR3 has 13 amino acids. CDR3: CASSRISTYEQYF. The CDR3, as DNA: TGTGCCAGCAGTCGGATTTCTACCTACGAGCAGTACTTC.

Comments on this clonotype: One end of the junction varies from germline; a read error may be responsible. The genes are TRBV27 and TRBJ2-3, with 7 bases that match TRBD2. Germline lookup yields CDR1 MNHEY and CDR2 SMNVEV (reference sequence). This CDR3 region has 15 residues. The CDR3 protein is CASSSLAEGTYTQYF. The CDR3 DNA follows: TGTGCCAGCAGTTCCCTAGCGGAGGGCACATATACGCAGTATTTT.

The rearrangement joins TRBV6-5 to TRBJ1-2; a possible D gene is TRBD1 (5 bases). In germline, CDR1 is MNHEY, CDR2 SVGAGI. There are 15 residues in the CDR3. Trimming took 0 bases from V and 2 from J, leaving 10 bases between them. In DNA, the CDR3 is TGTGCCAGCAGTTACTCCAGGGCTTCGAACTATGGCTACACCTTC. This gives the protein CASSYSRASNYGYTF.

V usage is TRBV4-2 and J usage is TRBJ2-6, with D maybe TRBD1 (5 bases). Trimming pared 4 bases from V and 0 bases from J, leaving 10 bases between. Germline lookup yields CDR1 LGHNA and CDR2 YNFKEQ. The CDR3 is 16 residues long. The CDR3 bases are TGTGCCAGCAGCCCCCCGCAGGGCTCTGGGGCCAACGTCCTGACTTTC. Encoded protein: CASSPPQGSGANVLTF.

This clonotype was recorded many times. The rearrangement joins TRBV7-9 to TRBJ2-1; 7 positions agree with TRBD2. The germline CDR1 and CDR2 sequences are SEHNR and FQNEAQ (reference sequence). The CDR3 contains 16 residues. The V segment lost 2 bases and the J segment 10 bases; nucleotides outside the gene matches: 14. The CDR3 coding sequence is TGTGCCAGCAGCTTACACACGGCCTGGGGAGGGGAAGAGCAGTTCTTC. It yields the protein CASSLHTAWGGEEQFF.

This clonotype occurred a few times. The chain carries TRBV7-9 and TRBJ1-3; unclear D gene. Germline CDR1 reads SEHNR; CDR2 reads FQNEAQ (reference sequence). This CDR3 is 17 amino acids long. The V end lost 5 bases, the J end lost 0 bases, and 17 bases lay between the germline ends. The CDR3 reads CASSPKGLSSSGNTIYF. CDR3 nucleotides: TGTGCCAGCAGCCCAAAGGGTCTTTCGAGCTCTGGAAACACCATATATTTT.

Many counts were recorded for this clonotype. The chain combines TRBV12-5 with TRBJ2-1; D may correspond to TRBD1 or TRBD2 (5 bases each). Germline-derived CDR1 and CDR2 are LGHNT and FRNRAP. This CDR3 contains 12 residues. Trimming pared 6 bases from V and 7 bases from J, leaving 10 bases between. The CDR3 loop reads CASGYGANEQFF. The CDR3 DNA reads as TGTGCTAGTGGGTACGGGGCTAATGAGCAGTTCTTC.

The table lists this clonotype with many counts. This sequence joins TRBV7-8 and TRBJ2-5, with D unresolved. With 2 bases removed from V and 2 bases from J, the gap between germline ends came to 6 bases. The germline CDR1 and CDR2 sequences are SGHVS and FQNEAQ. CDR3 length: 13 amino acids. CDR3 in DNA: TGTGCCAGCAGCTTAAGTGGGCAAGAGACCCAGTACTTC. Amino acid sequence: CASSLSGQETQYF.

This chain joins TRBV25-1 and TRBJ1-5; 8 bases match TRBD1. V lost 4 bases to trimming and J lost 3 bases; unmatched junction nucleotides: 2. CDR1 MGHDK and CDR2 SYGVNS come from the germline V gene. This CDR3 spans 14 amino acids. DNA of the CDR3: TGTGCCAGCAGTGGGACAGGGTTCAATCAGCCCCAGCATTTT. As protein: CASSGTGFNQPQHF.

This clonotype appeared many times. The chain combines TRBV6-2 or TRBV6-3 with TRBJ2-1; no clear D gene. Germline V CDR1 and CDR2: MNHEY, SVGEGT. The CDR3 is 14 amino acids. The ends were cut back, 3 bases at V and 5 bases at J, with 11 bases in the middle. CDR3 loop: CASSYGGTNNEQFF. The CDR3 DNA follows: TGTGCCAGCAGTTATGGCGGTACCAACAATGAGCAGTTCTTC.

CDR3 loop: CSVVPNPYDNEQFF. The CDR3 DNA sequence: TGCAGCGTTGTACCCAACCCTTACGACAATGAGCAGTTCTTC. This sequence joins TRBV29-1 and TRBJ2-1; no clear D. From germline, CDR1 is SQVTM and CDR2 ANQGSEA. The CDR3 is made up of 14 amino acids. V was trimmed by 4 bases and J by 5 bases, leaving 15 bases between them.

The chain uses TRBV12-3 or TRBV12-4 and TRBJ2-1; 9 positions match TRBD2. The CDR3 sequence is 16 residues long. After removal of 6 bases from V and 7 bases from J, the junction contained 13 bases not matched to a gene. In nucleotides, the CDR3 is TGTGCCAGCAGCCCTTCCTTAGCGGGAGCTGCAAATGAGCAGTTCTTC. Encoded protein: CASSPSLAGAANEQFF.

This clonotype came up many times. The chain carries TRBV12-3 or TRBV12-4 and TRBJ1-6; 9 bases agree with TRBD1. The CDR3 runs to 16 residues. V was pared by 6 bases and J by 7 bases, with 10 bases of the junction left unmatched. DNA of the CDR3: TGTGCCAGCAGGTACTCCCGGGACAGGGTCAATTCACCCCTCCACTTT. Its translation: CASRYSRDRVNSPLHF.

The chain joins TRBV2 to TRBJ1-2; no clear D gene. Germline values: CDR1 SNHLY, CDR2 FYNNEI. This CDR3 comprises 12 residues. The V gene lost 4 bases and the J gene lost 8 bases, with 11 bases spanning the gap. CDR3 sequence (DNA): TGTGCCAGCAGTGCGGGTGTGCGAGGCTACACCTTC. Translation: CASSAGVRGYTF.

This clonotype was seen at least ten times. This chain's CDR3 is CASSLSLGPGTYEQYF. Written as DNA, the CDR3 is TGTGCCAGCAGTTTAAGCCTCGGACCGGGTACCTACGAGCAGTACTTC. The chain links TRBV27 to TRBJ2-7; D not resolved. Trimming shortened V by 2 bases and J by 2 bases, and 16 bases separated the two germline ends. Germline CDR1 reads MNHEY; CDR2 reads SMNVEV (reference sequence). The CDR3 loop spans 16 amino acids.

The chain is built from TRBV6-4 and TRBJ1-1; 8 bases line up with TRBD1. J gave up 8 bases and V 0 bases, and 2 bases lay outside the gene matches. This CDR3 has 13 residues. Per germline, CDR1 MRHNA and CDR2 SNTAGT. The CDR3 bases are TGTGCCAGCAGTGACTCGTCAGGGGGCGAAGCTTTCTTT. Its protein is CASSDSSGGEAFF.

This clonotype was found a few times. The CDR3 spells CASSVVGGGNTIYF. The DNA for the CDR3 is TGTGCCAGCAGCGTAGTGGGAGGGGGAAACACCATATATTTT. This chain connects TRBV9 to TRBJ1-3; D remains ambiguous. V was cut by 0 bases and J by 4 bases, with 8 bases left in between. This CDR3 comprises 14 residues. CDR1 SGDLS and CDR2 YYNGEE come from the germline V gene.

This clonotype was recorded many times. The V and J genes are TRBV7-9 and TRBJ1-1, with 11 bases identical to TRBD1. The CDR3 is 16 residues long. CDR1 and CDR2 from the germline V gene are SEHNR and FQNEAQ (reference sequence). Germline trimming cut 5 bases from V and 3 bases from J; bases unmatched to any gene: 8. The CDR3 protein is CASSPGQGALDTEAFF. CDR3 bases: TGTGCCAGCAGCCCAGGACAGGGGGCGTTGGACACTGAAGCTTTCTTT. Variable domain in full (rest from reference TRBV7-9 and TRBJ1-1): DTGVSQNPRHKITKRGQNVTFRCDPISEHNRLYWYRQTLGQGPEFLTYFQNEAQLEKSRLLSDRFSAERPKGSFSTLEIQRTEQGDSAMYLCASSPGQGALDTEAFFGQGTRLTVV.

There are many counts of this clonotype. The chain recombines TRBV4-2 with TRBJ2-5, with unresolved D. CDR3 size: 14 residues. The germline V gene encodes CDR1 LGHNA and CDR2 YNFKEQ. V was clipped by 0 bases and J by 2 bases, with 7 bases between them. CDR3 in amino acids: CASSQEGQQETQYF. CDR3 coding DNA: TGTGCCAGCAGCCAAGAAGGGCAGCAAGAGACCCAGTACTTC.

For this clonotype: A much more abundant neighbour one base away suggests this may be a read error. The missing conserved phenylalanine or tryptophan at the end of this CDR3 makes a read error likely. The V and J genes are TRBV10-3 and TRBJ2-7; 8 bases match TRBD1. The V gene's germline CDR1 is ENHRY and CDR2 SYGVKD. V trimming: 5 bases; J trimming: 2 bases; junction bases outside the gene matches: 5. This CDR3 contains 14 residues. As DNA, the CDR3 is TGTGCCATCAGTCAAGGACAGGGAACCTACGAGCAGTACTTA. Translation gives CAISQGQGTYEQYL.